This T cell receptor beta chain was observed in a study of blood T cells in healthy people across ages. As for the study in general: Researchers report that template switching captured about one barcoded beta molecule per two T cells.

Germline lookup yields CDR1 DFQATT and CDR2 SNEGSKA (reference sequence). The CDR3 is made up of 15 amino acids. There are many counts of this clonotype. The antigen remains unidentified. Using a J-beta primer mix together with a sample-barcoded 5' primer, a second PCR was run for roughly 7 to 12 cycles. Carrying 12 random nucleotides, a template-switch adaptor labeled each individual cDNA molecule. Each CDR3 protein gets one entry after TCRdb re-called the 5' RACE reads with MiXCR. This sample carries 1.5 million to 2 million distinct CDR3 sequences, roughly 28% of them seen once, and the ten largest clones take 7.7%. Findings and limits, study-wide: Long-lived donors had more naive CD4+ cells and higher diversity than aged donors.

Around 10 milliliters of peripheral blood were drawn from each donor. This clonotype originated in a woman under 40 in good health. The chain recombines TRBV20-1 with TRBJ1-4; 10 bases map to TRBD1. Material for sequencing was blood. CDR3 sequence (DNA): TGCAGGGCACTGGGCCCGGGACAGGGGCGTGAAAAACTGTTTTTT. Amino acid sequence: CRALGPGQGREKLFF.